These 5 T cell receptor beta chains were sequenced from one sample in a study of CD8+ T cells in alopecia areata (dated by TCRdb to the late 2010s). The library came from the immunoSEQ multiplex PCR assay. RNA was extracted from all samples and reverse transcribed into cDNA as template for TCR sequencing. TCRdb stores this immuneACCESS table with in-frame sequences only. Part of the clones is absent; in the studies checked, under half of the shortfall reflects unresolved V genes, and no reason is known for the rest. The table for this sample lists about 190,000 clones; roughly 66% of them were counted only once. The ten biggest clones cover around 0.92% of the sample. This specimen's time point label, per the study, means: about 25 weeks on oral tofacitinib. The treatment or condition label of this sample denotes: oral pan-JAK inhibitor, 5-10 mg twice daily. The specimen comprised CD4+ T cells sorted from blood, sampled at week 24, from a patient treated with tofacitinib. These receptor sequences come from a human donor with alopecia areata.

This rearrangement joins TRBV29-1 to TRBJ2-5, with D tentatively TRBD1 (5 bases). There are 12 residues in the CDR3. Germline V CDR1 and CDR2: SQVTM, ANQGSEA. Trimming pared 4 bases from V and 5 bases from J, leaving 11 bases between. CDR3 residues: CSVGAKGETQYF. DNA for the CDR3: TGCAGCGTTGGGGCAAAGGGGGAGACCCAGTACTTC.

The chain carries TRBV29-1 and TRBJ1-1; D is undetermined. The CDR3 has 13 residues. Germline CDR1 reads SQVTM; CDR2 reads ANQGSEA. CDR3 in DNA: TGCATCTCCAGAGAGGACGGCAACACTGAAGCTTTCTTT. Translation gives CISREDGNTEAFF. The variable domain in full, with the rest retrieved from reference TRBV29-1 and TRBJ1-1, is SAVISQKPSRDICQRGTSLTIQCQVDSQVTMMFWYRQQPGQSLTLIATANQGSEATYESGFVIDKFPISRPNLTFSTLTVSNMSPEDSSIYLCISREDGNTEAFFGQGTRLTVV.

The chain uses TRBV6-1 and TRBJ2-7; D possibly uses TRBD1 or TRBD2 (5 bases each). Trimming left V 10 bases short and J 2 bases short, with 12 bases between. The CDR3 totals 12 residues. The V gene's germline CDR1 is MNHNS and CDR2 SASEGT. The CDR3 protein is CATRGRTYEQYF. As DNA, the CDR3 is TGTGCCACCCGGGGCCGGACCTACGAGCAGTACTTC.

The chain has TRBV9 and TRBJ1-1, with TRBD1 as a possible D gene (5 bases). V was trimmed by 3 bases and J by 5 bases, leaving 11 bases between them. The CDR3 runs 13 residues. Per germline, CDR1 SGDLS and CDR2 YYNGEE. As DNA, the CDR3 is TGTGCCAGCAGCGCGGACCAGGGAACTGAAGCTTTCTTT. It translates to CASSADQGTEAFF.

The chain employs TRBV6-5 and TRBJ2-1, with D unclear. The CDR3 has 15 residues. The V end was cut by 5 bases, the J end by 1 base, with 12 bases between. Per the germline V gene, CDR1 is MNHEY and CDR2 is SVGAGI. CDR3 in amino acids: CASSPWSNSYNEQFF. The CDR3 coding sequence is TGTGCCAGCAGTCCCTGGAGCAATTCCTACAATGAGCAGTTCTTC.